Below, one T cell receptor beta chain is given with its context. Its antigen is currently not known. No qualities accompany the bases; no much larger clone lies one base away. This sample stems from a study of graft-versus-host responses after intestinal transplantation (dated by TCRdb to the early 2020s). Context from the whole study: Multivisceral, liver-intestinal, or isolated intestinal transplants were received by the recipients. Alloreactive clones were identified by sequencing pre-transplant mixed lymphocyte reaction products and comparing these products with unstimulated pre-transplant donor and recipient T cells. The cohort enrolled about two dozen intestinal transplant recipients, one of whom was a retransplant, and 3 patients without pretransplant specimens were excluded. Samples from three later patients were sequenced in-house on an Illumina MiSeq with MiXCR processing rather than by the commercial service. Bulk TCR-beta CDR3 sequencing was used to track graft-versus-host and host-versus-graft alloreactive T cell clones in the graft, circulation and bone marrow after intestinal transplantation. Donor T cell macrochimerism was defined as a peak of at least 4% donor T cells among recipient peripheral blood mononuclear cells. All recipients received anti-thymocyte globulin induction followed by maintenance tacrolimus and steroids for approximately 3 years. The paper as a whole reports these results and caveats: GvH clones were detected in recipient bone marrow, and some of these GvH clones were observed earlier in ileal mucosa or blood, consistent with an intestinal mucosal origin. The relatively low number and heterogeneity of intestinal transplant patients limited the conclusions. In patients with donor T cell macrochimerism, the allografts had high GvH to HvG T cell clonal ratios. Peak levels of circulating GvH clones were associated with declines in HvG clones early after transplant.

The CDR3 holds 14 amino acids from the cysteine to the phenylalanine. Only CDR3 DNA remains: 42 bases, in frame from the first base. V was cut back by 8 bases and J by 6 bases, leaving a gap of 20 bases between them. CDR1 MNHEY and CDR2 SVGAGI are derived from the germline V gene. The time point label here, explained by the study, means: cells obtained before transplantation from donor or recipient. CD3+CD4+ and CD3+CD8+ populations were FACS-sorted from unstimulated pre-transplant donor and recipient cells taken from spleen or lymph nodes. Libraries were made using the immunoSEQ multiplex PCR assay. In most patients, genomic DNA was isolated using the Qiagen DNeasy Blood and Tissue Kit and sent frozen to Adaptive Biotechnologies for TCR sequencing. High-throughput TCR-beta CDR3 sequencing of genomic DNA from most patients was performed by Adaptive Biotechnologies. The authors' pipeline ran thus. TCR sequencing data were retrieved from Adaptive's ImmunoSEQ software for some 19 patients, whereas a few other patients were processed with MiXCR and VDJtools. To correct CD4 versus CD8 sorting errors, any sequence found in both subsets at a frequency ratio below 5:1 was removed. Because the origin of CDR3 nucleotide sequences shared between donor and recipient could not be assigned, those sequences were removed. To be classed as alloreactive, a clone needed at least 2-fold expansion over unstimulated cells and a minimum CFSE-low frequency of 0.002% (template counts) or 0.001% (read counts). Clones were considered mappable if detected in sequenced pre-transplant spleen, lymph node, or MLR CFSE-low populations of the donor or recipient. Cumulative frequency of alloreactive clones was calculated as a percentage of all sequences weighted by copy number. Not all clones reach the TCRdb copy of this immuneACCESS table, which keeps in-frame sequences only. Checked studies attribute under half of the gap to unresolved V genes and leave the rest unexplained. Clone size and V and J calls were adopted from that table, with D and trimming inferred from the DNA. This sample holds tens of thousands of clones; roughly 91% were observed only once. The ten most abundant clones make up less than 0.4% of the sample.

Here the chain combines TRBV6-5 and TRBJ2-7; TRBD2 is possibly the D segment (5 matching bases). Sequences were derived from unstimulated CD4+ T cells sorted from spleen or lymph node cells, sampled before intestinal transplant. This receptor was identified in a human donor who received an intestinal transplant. The DNA sequence is TGTGCCAGCGGGCGGGCCGCGAGGGCTTCCGAGCAGTACTTC. It translates as CASGRAARASEQYF.